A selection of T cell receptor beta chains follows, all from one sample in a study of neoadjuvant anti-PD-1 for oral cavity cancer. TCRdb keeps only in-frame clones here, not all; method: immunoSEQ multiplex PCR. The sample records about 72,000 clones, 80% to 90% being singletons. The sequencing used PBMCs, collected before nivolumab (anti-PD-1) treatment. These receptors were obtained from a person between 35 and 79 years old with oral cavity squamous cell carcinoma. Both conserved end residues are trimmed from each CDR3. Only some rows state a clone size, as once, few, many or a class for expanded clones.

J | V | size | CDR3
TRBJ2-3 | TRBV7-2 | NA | ASSLGPGLAGGFSDTQY
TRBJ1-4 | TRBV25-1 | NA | ASSARGSNEKLF
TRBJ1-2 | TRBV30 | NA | AWRYRGARFYGYT
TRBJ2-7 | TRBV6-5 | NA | ASRHTYEQY
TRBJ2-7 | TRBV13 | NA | ASSPGLEGYEQY
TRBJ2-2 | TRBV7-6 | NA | ASSLGQLTGELF
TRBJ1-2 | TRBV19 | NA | ASSIRLGVYGYT
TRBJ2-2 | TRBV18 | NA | ASSPPQNTGELF
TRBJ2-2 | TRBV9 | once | ASSVAGANTGELF
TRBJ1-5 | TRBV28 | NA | ASSFAFGNQPQH
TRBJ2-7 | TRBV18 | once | ASSPNVGGNSYEQY
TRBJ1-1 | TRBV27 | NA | ASSLRDLNTEAF
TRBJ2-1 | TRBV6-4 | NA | ASGKIRGENYMSYNEQF
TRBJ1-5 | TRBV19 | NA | ASSPQRNQPQH
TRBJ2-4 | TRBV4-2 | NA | ASSQAGLAGVAKNIQY
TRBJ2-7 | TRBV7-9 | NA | ASSLAGEQY
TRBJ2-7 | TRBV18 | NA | ASSPRTASYEQY
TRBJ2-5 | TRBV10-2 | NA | ASPTAGNQETQY
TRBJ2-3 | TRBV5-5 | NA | ASSRDRMRDTQY
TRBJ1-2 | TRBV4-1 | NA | ASSPGQGGYGYT
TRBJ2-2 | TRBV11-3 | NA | ASSPEVNTGELF
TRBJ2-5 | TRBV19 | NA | ASSKSPPGTGQETQY
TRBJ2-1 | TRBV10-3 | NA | AISGTSGRKDEQF
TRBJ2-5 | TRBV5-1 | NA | ASSLAPGGQETQY
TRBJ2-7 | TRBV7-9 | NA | ASSFRDASYEQY
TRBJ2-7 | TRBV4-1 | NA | ASSQGSSYEQY
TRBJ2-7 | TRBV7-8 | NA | ASSSAGAADYEQY
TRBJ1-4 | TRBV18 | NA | ASSPYGQAEKLF
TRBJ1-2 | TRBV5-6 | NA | ASRAMAYGYT
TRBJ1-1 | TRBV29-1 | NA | SDLRVSFGTEAF
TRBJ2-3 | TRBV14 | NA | ASSRLGISTDTQY
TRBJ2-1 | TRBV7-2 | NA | ASSLERYSYNEQF
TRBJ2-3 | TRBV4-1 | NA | ASSQDRGSDTQY
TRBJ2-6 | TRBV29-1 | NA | SVTGTGANVLT
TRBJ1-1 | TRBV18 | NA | ASSPLQGEAF
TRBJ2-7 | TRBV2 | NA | ASRDLRGIDSSYEQY
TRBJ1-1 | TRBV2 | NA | ASTGQGSRAF
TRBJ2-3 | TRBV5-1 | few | ASSSGTSGRLRDTQY
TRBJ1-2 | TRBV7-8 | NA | ASSLGQGQGYT
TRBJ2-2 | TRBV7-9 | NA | ASSFAGLPGGRNTGELF
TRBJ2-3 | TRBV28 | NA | ASSLWTLGVTDTQY
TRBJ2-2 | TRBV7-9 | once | ASSLIQSMGGELF
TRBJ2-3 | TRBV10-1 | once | ASGGVSSTDTQY
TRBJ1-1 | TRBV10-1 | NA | ASTESYPPMNPPMNTEAF
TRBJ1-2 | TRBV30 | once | AWSVLPLDGYT
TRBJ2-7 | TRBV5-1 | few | ASSLSWVSYEQY
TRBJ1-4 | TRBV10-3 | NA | AISESNRGAYEKLF
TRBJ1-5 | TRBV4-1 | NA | ASSQDELARAQPQH
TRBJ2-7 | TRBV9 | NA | ASSVGDRVYEQY
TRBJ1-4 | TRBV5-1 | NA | ASSLDRSSNEKLF
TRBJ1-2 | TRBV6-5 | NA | ASSYSGGPGYT
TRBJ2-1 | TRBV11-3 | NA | ASSSRLAIYNEQF
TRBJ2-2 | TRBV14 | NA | ASSQVGAGLSGELF
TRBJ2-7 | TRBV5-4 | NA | ASSLAAKGAYEQY
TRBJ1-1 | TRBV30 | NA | AWSRPTGGGLNTEAF
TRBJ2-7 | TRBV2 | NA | AGRWEGSSYEQY
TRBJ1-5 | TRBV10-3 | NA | AISEGQGARDQPQH
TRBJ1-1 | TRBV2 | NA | ASIMVDTEAF
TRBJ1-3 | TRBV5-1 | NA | ASSLAGGTGGNTIY
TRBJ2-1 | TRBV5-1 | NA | ASSLALDRLNEQF